This TCR beta chain was observed in a study of shared clonotypes between healthy human individuals. The overall study: CD4 naive and CD4 memory each took three plates per donor, while CD8 naive took two and CD8 memory one. Broader study findings: Researchers sampled blood only, noting tissue repertoires likely differ.

Concerning this clone itself: Its cognate antigen is unknown.

Assay execution took place at the deep level. Method: immunoSEQ multiplex PCR; TCRdb's copy keeps in-frame clones and lacks some. The repertoire holds 2,500,000 or so clones, with roughly 92% as singletons. The receptor was derived from a man younger than 35 in good health. The sample consisted of naive CD4+ T cells sorted from blood. Subset: CD45RA+ positively selected.

CDR3 sequence (DNA): TGTGCCAGCAGCATCGACAGGGCCTCCTACGAGCAGTACTTC. Translation: CASSIDRASYEQYF. This chain uses TRBV7-2 with TRBJ2-7; TRBD1 matches 7 bases. There are 14 residues in the CDR3. V lost 5 bases and J lost 0; bases outside the gene matches: 4. Germline V gene lookup returns CDR1 SGHTA and CDR2 FQGNSA.